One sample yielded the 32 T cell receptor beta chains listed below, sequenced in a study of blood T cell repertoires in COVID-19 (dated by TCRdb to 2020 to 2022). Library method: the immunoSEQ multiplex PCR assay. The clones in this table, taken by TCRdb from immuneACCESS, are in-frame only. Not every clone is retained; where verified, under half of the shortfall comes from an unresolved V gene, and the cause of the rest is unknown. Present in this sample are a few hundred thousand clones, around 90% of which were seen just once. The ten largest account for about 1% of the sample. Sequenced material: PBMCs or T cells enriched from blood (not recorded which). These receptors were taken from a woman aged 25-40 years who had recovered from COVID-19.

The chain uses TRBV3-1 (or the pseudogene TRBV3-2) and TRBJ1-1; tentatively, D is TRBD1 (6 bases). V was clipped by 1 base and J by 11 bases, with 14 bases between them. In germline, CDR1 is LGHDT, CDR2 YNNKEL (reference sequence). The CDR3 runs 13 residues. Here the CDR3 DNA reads TGTGCCAGCAGCCAAGGCAGGGGAAGTCGGGCTTTCTTT. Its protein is CASSQGRGSRAFF.

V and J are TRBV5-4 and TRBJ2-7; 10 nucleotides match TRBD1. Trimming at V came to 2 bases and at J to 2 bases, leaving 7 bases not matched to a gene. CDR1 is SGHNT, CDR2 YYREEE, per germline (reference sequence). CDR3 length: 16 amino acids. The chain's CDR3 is CASSFSRGQGPYEQYF. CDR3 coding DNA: TGTGCCAGCAGCTTCTCCAGGGGACAGGGGCCCTACGAGCAGTACTTC.

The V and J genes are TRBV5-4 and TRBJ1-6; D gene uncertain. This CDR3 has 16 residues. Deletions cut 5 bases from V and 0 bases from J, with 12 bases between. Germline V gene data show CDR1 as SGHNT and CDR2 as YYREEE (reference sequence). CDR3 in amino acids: CASRLSGGSYNSPLHF. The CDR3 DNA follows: TGTGCCAGCAGGCTTTCGGGTGGCTCCTATAATTCACCCCTCCACTTT.

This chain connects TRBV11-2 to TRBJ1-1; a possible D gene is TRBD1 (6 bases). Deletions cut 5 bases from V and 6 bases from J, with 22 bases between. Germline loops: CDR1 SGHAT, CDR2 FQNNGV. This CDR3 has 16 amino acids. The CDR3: CASSKRTAVTVAEAFF. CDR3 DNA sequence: TGTGCCAGCAGCAAACGGACAGCAGTAACGGTCGCTGAAGCTTTCTTT.

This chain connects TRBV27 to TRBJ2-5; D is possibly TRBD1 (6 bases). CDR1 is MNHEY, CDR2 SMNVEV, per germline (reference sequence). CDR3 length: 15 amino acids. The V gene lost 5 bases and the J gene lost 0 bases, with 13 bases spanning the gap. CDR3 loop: CASSGGLSNQETQYF. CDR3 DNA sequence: TGTGCCAGCAGTGGGGGCCTCTCCAACCAAGAGACCCAGTACTTC.

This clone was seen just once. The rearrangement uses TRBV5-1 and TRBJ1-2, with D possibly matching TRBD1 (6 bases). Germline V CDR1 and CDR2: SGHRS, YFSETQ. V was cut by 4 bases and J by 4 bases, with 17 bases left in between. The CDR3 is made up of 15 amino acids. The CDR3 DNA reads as TGCGCCAGCAGCGGGACCTTAGGGGGTGCCTATGGCTACACCTTC. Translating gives CASSGTLGGAYGYTF. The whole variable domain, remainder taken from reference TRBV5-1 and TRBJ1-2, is KAGVTQTPRYLIKTRGQQVTLSCSPISGHRSVSWYQQTPGQGLQFLFEYFSETQRNKGNFPGRFSGRQFSNSRSEMNVSTLELGDSALYLCASSGTLGGAYGYTFGSGTRLTVV.

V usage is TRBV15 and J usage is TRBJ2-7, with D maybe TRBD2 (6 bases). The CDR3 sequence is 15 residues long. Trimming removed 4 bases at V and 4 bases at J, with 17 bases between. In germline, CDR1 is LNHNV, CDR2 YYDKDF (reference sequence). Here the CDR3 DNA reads TGTGCCACCAGCAAACACGCCGGGACTCCTTACGAGCAGTACTTC. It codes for CATSKHAGTPYEQYF. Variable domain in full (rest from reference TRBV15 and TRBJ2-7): DAMVIQNPRYQVTQFGKPVTLSCSQTLNHNVMYWYQQKSSQAPKLLFHYYDKDFNNEADTPDNFQSRRPNTSFCFLDIRSPGLGDTAMYLCATSKHAGTPYEQYFGPGTRLTVT.

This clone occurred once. CDR3 bases: TGTGCCACCAGGGGACAGTCTAATCAGCCCCAGCATTTT. It codes for CATRGQSNQPQHF. The V gene is TRBV15, the J gene TRBJ1-5; TRBD1 aligns across 7 bases. The CDR3 totals 13 residues. CDR1 is LNHNV and CDR2 is YYDKDF in the germline V gene (reference sequence). V shed 6 bases and J 4 bases; nucleotides not matched to a gene: 3.

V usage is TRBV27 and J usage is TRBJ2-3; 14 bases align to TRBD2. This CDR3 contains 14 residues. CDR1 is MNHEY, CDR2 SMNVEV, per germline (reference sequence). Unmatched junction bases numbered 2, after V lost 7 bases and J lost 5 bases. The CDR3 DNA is TGTGCCAGCACGGGACTAGCGGGAGTAGATACGCAGTATTTT. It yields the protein CASTGLAGVDTQYF.

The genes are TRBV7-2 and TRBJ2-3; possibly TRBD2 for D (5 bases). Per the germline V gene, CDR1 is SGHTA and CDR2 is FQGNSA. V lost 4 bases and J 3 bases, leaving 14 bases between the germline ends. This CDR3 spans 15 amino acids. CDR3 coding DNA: TGTGCCAGCAGCTCCGCGAGGGTTGGGACAGATACGCAGTATTTT. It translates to CASSSARVGTDTQYF.

The CDR3: CASSSLNEKLFF. The CDR3 DNA is TGTGCCAGCAGCTCTCTTAATGAAAAACTGTTTTTT. The gene calls are TRBV7-8 and TRBJ1-4; D is unclear. Germline CDR1 and CDR2: SGHVS and FQNEAQ. V was clipped by 4 bases and J by 4 bases, with 4 bases between them. There are 12 residues in the CDR3. The full variable domain, its missing parts supplied by reference TRBV7-8 and TRBJ1-4, is GAGVSQSPRYKVAKRGQDVALRCDPISGHVSLFWYQQALGQGPEFLTYFQNEAQLDKSGLPSDRFFAERPEGSVSTLKIQRTQQEDSAVYLCASSSLNEKLFFGSGTQLSVL.

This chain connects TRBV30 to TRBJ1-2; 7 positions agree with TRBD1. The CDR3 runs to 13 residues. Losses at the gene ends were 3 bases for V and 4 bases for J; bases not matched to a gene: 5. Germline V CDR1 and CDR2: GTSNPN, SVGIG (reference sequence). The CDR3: CAWRWAGGYGYTF. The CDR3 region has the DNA TGTGCCTGGAGATGGGCAGGGGGCTATGGCTACACCTTC. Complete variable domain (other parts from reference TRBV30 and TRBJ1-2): SQTIHQWPATLVQPVGSPLSLECTVEGTSNPNLYWYRQAAGRGLQLLFYSVGIGQISSEVPQNLSASRPQDRQFILSSKKLLLSDSGFYLCAWRWAGGYGYTFGSGTRLTVV.

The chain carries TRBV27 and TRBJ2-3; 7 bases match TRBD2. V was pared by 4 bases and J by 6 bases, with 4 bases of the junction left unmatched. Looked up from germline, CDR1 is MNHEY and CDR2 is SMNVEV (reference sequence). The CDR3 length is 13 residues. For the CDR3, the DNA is TGTGCCAGCAGTTGGGGGGGAGTCGATACGCAGTATTTT. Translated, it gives CASSWGGVDTQYF.

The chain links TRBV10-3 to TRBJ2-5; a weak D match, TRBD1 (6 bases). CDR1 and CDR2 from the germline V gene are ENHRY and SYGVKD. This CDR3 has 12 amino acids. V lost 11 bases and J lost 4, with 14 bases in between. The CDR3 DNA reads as TGTGCCGTTCTCAGGGGAGCAGAGACCCAGTACTTC. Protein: CAVLRGAETQYF.

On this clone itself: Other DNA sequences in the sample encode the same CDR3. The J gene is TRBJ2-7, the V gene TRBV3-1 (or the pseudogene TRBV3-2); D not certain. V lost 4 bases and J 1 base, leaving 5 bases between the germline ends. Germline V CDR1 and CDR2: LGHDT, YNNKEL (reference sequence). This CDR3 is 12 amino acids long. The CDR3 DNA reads TGTGCCAGCAGCCTCTCTTCCTACGAGCAGTACTTC. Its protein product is CASSLSSYEQYF.

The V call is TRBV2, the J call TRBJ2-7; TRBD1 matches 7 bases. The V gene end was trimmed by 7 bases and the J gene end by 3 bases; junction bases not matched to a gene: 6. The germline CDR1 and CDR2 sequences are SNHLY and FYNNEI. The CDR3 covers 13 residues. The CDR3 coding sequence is TGTGCCAGCACCCGGGACAGCCTCTACGAGCAGTACTTC. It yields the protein CASTRDSLYEQYF.

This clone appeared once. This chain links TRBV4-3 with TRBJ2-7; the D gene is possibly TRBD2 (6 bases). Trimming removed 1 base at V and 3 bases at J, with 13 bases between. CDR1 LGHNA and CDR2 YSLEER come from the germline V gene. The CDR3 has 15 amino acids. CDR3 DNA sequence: TGCGCCAGCAGCCAAGTGAATGGAGGGTACTACGAGCAGTACTTC. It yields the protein CASSQVNGGYYEQYF.

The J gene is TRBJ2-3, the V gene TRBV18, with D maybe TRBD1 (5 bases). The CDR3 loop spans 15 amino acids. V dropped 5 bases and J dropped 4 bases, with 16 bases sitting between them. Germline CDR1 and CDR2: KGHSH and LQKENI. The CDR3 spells CASSYRPQGSDTQYF. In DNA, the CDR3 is TGTGCCAGCTCATACCGGCCTCAGGGCTCAGATACGCAGTATTTT.

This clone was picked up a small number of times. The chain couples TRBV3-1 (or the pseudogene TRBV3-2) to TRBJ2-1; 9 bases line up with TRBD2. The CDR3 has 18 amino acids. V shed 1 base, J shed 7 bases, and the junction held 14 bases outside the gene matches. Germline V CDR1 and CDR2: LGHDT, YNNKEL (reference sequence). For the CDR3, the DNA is TGTGCCAGCAGCCAAGTAGAACCGGGACTAGCACCGCCAAATGAGCAGTTCTTC. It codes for CASSQVEPGLAPPNEQFF.

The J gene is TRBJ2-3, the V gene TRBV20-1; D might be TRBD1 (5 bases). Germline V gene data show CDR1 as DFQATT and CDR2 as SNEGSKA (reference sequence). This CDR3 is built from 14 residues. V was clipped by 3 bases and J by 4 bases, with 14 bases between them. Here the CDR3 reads CSASRRGPADTQYF. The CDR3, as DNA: TGCAGTGCTAGTAGAAGGGGTCCCGCAGATACGCAGTATTTT.

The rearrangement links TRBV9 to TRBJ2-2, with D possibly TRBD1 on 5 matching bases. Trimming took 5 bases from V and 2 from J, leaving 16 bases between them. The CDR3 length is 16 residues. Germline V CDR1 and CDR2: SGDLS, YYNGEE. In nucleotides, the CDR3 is TGTGCCAGCAGGGGGTCGGCCAGGGAAAACACCGGGGAGCTGTTTTTT. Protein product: CASRGSARENTGELFF.

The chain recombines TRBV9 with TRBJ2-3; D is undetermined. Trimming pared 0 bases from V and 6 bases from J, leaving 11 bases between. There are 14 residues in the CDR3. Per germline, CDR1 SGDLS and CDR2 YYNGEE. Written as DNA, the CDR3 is TGTGCCAGCAGCGTAGCTACGATATCGGATACGCAGTATTTT. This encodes CASSVATISDTQYF.

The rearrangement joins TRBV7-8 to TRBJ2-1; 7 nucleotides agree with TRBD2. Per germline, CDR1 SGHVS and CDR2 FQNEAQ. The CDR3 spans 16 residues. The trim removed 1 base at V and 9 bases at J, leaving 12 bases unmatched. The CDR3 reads CASSLGLIGLVIEQFF. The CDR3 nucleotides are TGTGCCAGCAGCTTAGGACTCATCGGACTAGTAATTGAGCAGTTCTTC.

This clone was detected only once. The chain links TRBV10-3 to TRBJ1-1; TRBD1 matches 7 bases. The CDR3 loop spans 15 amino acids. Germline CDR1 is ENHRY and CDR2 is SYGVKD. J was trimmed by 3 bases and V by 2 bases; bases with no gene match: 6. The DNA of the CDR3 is TGTGCCATCAGTGAGAGGGACAGACTTGACACTGAAGCTTTCTTT. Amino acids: CAISERDRLDTEAFF.

The CDR3 reads CASSWMLGDTQYF. CDR3 DNA sequence: TGCGCCAGTTCCTGGATGCTGGGCGATACGCAGTATTTT. The genes are TRBV4-1 and TRBJ2-3; D gene uncertain. The germline gives CDR1 MGHRA, CDR2 YSYEKL. The CDR3 runs 13 residues. Trimming took 9 bases from V and 6 from J, leaving 16 bases between them.

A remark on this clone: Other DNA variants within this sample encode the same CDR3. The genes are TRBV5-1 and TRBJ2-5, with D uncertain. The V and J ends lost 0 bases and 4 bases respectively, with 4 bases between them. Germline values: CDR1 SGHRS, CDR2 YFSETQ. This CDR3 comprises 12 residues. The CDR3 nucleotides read TGCGCCAGCAGCTTGGACAGAGAGACCCAGTACTTC. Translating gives CASSLDRETQYF.

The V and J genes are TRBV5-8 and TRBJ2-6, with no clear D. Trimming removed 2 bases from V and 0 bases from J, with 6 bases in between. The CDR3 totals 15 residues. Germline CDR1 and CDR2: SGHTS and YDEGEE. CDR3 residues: CASSFRPSGANVLTF. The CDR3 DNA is TGTGCCAGCAGCTTCCGTCCCTCTGGGGCCAACGTCCTGACTTTC.

The CDR3 here is CASSQEIGGRGNGYTF. The CDR3 DNA sequence: TGCGCCAGCAGCCAAGAAATAGGCGGCAGGGGGAACGGCTACACCTTC. The chain combines TRBV4-3 with TRBJ1-2; 7 bases line up with TRBD1. CDR1 is LGHNA and CDR2 is YSLEER in the germline V gene. Trimming cost V 0 bases and J 8 bases; bases outside gene matches: 12. The CDR3 loop spans 16 amino acids.

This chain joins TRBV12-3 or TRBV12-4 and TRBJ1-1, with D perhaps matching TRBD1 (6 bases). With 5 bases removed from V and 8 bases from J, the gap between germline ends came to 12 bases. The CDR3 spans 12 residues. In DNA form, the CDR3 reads TGTGCCAGCAGTCGTGGGACACTAGAAGCTTTCTTT. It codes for CASSRGTLEAFF.

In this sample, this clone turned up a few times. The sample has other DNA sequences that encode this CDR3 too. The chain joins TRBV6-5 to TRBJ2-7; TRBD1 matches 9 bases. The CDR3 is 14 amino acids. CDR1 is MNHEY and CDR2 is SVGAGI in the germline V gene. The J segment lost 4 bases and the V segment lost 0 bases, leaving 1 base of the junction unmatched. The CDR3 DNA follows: TGTGCCAGCAGTTACTCGGACAGGGGATACGAGCAGTACTTC. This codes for CASSYSDRGYEQYF.

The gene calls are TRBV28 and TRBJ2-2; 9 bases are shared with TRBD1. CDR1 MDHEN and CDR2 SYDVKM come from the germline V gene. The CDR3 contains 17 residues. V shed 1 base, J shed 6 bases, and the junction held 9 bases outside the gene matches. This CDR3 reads CASSLSIWGQGPGELFF. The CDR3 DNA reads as TGTGCCAGCAGTTTATCCATTTGGGGACAGGGACCCGGGGAGCTGTTTTTT.

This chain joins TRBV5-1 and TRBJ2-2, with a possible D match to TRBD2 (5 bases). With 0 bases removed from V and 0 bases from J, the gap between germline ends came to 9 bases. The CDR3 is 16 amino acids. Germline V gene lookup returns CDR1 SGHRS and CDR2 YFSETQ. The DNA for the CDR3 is TGCGCCAGCAGCTTGGGCGGGCTCTCGAACACCGGGGAGCTGTTTTTT. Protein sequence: CASSLGGLSNTGELFF.